The subject of this entry is one TCR beta chain. The sample is drawn from a study of CD8 T cells in Susac syndrome. When the RNA was reverse transcribed, random hexamers were used with an input of roughly 0.45 to 1 ug. Amplification of TCR beta CDR3 was carried out by immunoSEQ multiplex PCR, which covered 54 Vbeta and 13 Jbeta segments. From the immunoSEQ multiplex PCR reads, TCRdb called clonotypes with MiXCR, one entry per CDR3 protein. This sample has under 200,000 distinct CDR3 sequences; 85% to 95% occur once, and the top ten carry less than 0.11%. Germline CDR1 reads SGHDT; CDR2 reads YYEEEE. The CDR3 covers 14 residues. V shed 1 base and J 7 bases; nucleotides not matched to a gene: 6.

J is TRBJ2-7 and V is TRBV5-6, with TRBD1 identical over 9 bases. The receptor's source is a human donor in good health. Sample: CD4+ T cells from PBMCs. CDR3 amino acids: CASSLTGQGGEQYF. CDR3 bases: TGTGCCAGCAGCTTGACGGGACAGGGTGGGGAGCAGTACTTC. Filled out from reference TRBV5-6 and TRBJ2-7, the complete variable domain reads DAGVTQSPTHLIKTRGQQVTLRCSPKSGHDTVSWYQQALGQGPQFIFQYYEEEERQRGNFPDRFSGHQFPNYSSELNVNALLLGDSALYLCASSLTGQGGEQYFGPGTRLTVT.